The rows below give T cell receptor beta chains drawn from one sample of a study of OX40 agonist ivuxolimab in advanced cancers. Clones were sequenced by immunoSEQ multiplex PCR, and TCRdb holds only the in-frame ones, with some missing. The repertoire consists of about 26,000 clones, with 85% occurring once and the leading ten covering about 26%. This sample comprised CD4+ or CD8+ T cells sorted from blood, obtained in a trial of the OX40 agonist ivuxolimab. These receptors all stem from an adult with an advanced solid tumor such as melanoma, head and neck, liver or kidney cancer. The CDR3 runs from the conserved cysteine through the conserved F or W. The D gene is left open where the match is weak. Only some rows state a clone size, as once, few, many or a class for expanded clones.

NA	NA	TRBJ2-1	TRBV2	TGTGCCGTTCAGGTTTCACGGGAGCAGTTCTTC	CAVQVSREQFF
TRBD2	NA	TRBJ2-3	TRBV7-2	TGTGCCAGCAGTCCTACCAGCGGGGGGGTTAAAGATACGCAGTATTTT	CASSPTSGGVKDTQYF
NA	NA	TRBJ2-5	TRBV7-9	TGTGCCAGCAGCCGTCCGGGGTGGGGAGAGACCCAGTACTTC	CASSRPGWGETQYF
NA	NA	TRBJ1-3	TRBV7-6	TGTGCCAGCAGCTTAGGAGGGACGGGAAACACCATATATTTT	CASSLGGTGNTIYF
NA	NA	TRBJ1-5	TRBV25-1	TGTGCCAGCAGTGAGAGAGGAGGGACACCCAATCAGCCCCAGCATTTT	CASSERGGTPNQPQHF
NA	few	TRBJ1-1	TRBV5-1	TGCGCCAGCAGCTTAGGGGTTACTGAAGCTTTCTTT	CASSLGVTEAFF
TRBD2	NA	TRBJ2-1	TRBV9	TGTGCCAGCAGCGTAGAGGGACTAGCGGGAGAGGGAAATGAGCAGTTCTTC	CASSVEGLAGEGNEQFF
NA	once	TRBJ2-5	TRBV7-2	TGTGCCAGCGCCGGGGAGACCCAGTACTTC	CASAGETQYF
TRBD1	once	TRBJ2-5	TRBV28	TGTGCCAGCACCAACACGGACAGGCGGACGGAGACCCAGTACTTC	CASTNTDRRTETQYF
TRBD2	NA	TRBJ2-5	TRBV4-1	TGCGCCAGCAGCCAGACTAGCTTCCAAGAGACCCAGTACTTC	CASSQTSFQETQYF
TRBD2	medium-sized	TRBJ2-7	TRBV27	TGTGCCAGCAGTTTATACCAGCCTAGCGGTAGCTCCTACGAGCAGTACTTC	CASSLYQPSGSSYEQYF
NA	NA	TRBJ2-5	TRBV19	TGTGCCAGTAGTATGTCGGGAAACTTAGAGACCCAGTACTTC	CASSMSGNLETQYF
NA	NA	TRBJ2-7	TRBV4-1	TGCGCCAGCAGCCAAGGGGCAGGGCGAGAGCAGTACTTC	CASSQGAGREQYF
NA	NA	TRBJ1-6	TRBV13	TGTGCCAGCAGCTTGGACCGCTCCTATAATTCACCCCTCCACTTT	CASSLDRSYNSPLHF
TRBD2	NA	TRBJ2-2	TRBV9	TGTGCCAGCAGCGACGCGGGGGGGCACGGGGAGCTGTTTTTT	CASSDAGGHGELFF
NA	medium-sized	TRBJ1-2	TRBV5-8	TGTGCCAGCAGCTTTGGGGCGAGTGGCTACACCTTC	CASSFGASGYTF
NA	NA	TRBJ1-2	TRBV29-1	TGCAGCGTTGTAGGGACATATGGCTACACCTTC	CSVVGTYGYTF
TRBD1	NA	TRBJ2-7	TRBV27	TGTGCCAGCAGTTTAAAGTACGACAGGGGCCGCGAGCAGTACTTC	CASSLKYDRGREQYF
NA	NA	TRBJ2-2	TRBV29-1	TGCAGCGCTGGGGCTAGGAACACCGGGGAGCTGTTTTTT	CSAGARNTGELFF
TRBD1	NA	TRBJ1-1	TRBV19	TGTGCCAGTAGTATAGGGACAGGGAACACTGAAGCTTTCTTT	CASSIGTGNTEAFF
TRBD1	NA	TRBJ1-2	TRBV11-3	TGTGCCAGCAGCCCCACGGGACAGGGATTCTATGGCTACACCTTC	CASSPTGQGFYGYTF
NA	NA	TRBJ2-7	TRBV28	TGTGCCAGCAGTTCCGCCTTCTCCTACGAGCAGTACTTC	CASSSAFSYEQYF
NA	NA	TRBJ1-1	TRBV6-1	TGTGCCAGCACCTCGGACACCTTGAACACTGAAGCTTTCTTT	CASTSDTLNTEAFF
TRBD1	NA	TRBJ1-2	TRBV7-9	TGTGCCAGCAGCTTAGCGGGGGACAGCTATGGCTACACCTTC	CASSLAGDSYGYTF
TRBD2	NA	TRBJ2-7	TRBV11-1	TGTGCCAGCAGCTTAGCGGGGACTAGCGGGAAGTACGAGCAGTACTTC	CASSLAGTSGKYEQYF
NA	NA	TRBJ2-5	TRBV19	TGTGCCAGTAGTATATCGGCGGGGGCAGCCCAAGAGACCCAGTACTTC	CASSISAGAAQETQYF
NA	NA	TRBJ2-7	TRBV30	TGTGCCTGGAAGTTGACAGGCTCTGGCGAGCAGTACTTC	CAWKLTGSGEQYF
NA	NA	TRBJ1-1	TRBV7-2	TGTGCCAGCAGCTCCGGGGGAGAAGCTTTCTTT	CASSSGGEAFF
NA	NA	TRBJ1-2	TRBV6-5	TGTGCCAGCAGTTACGGGTGGCAGAACTATGGCTACACCTTC	CASSYGWQNYGYTF
NA	once	TRBJ2-7	TRBV9	TGTGCCAGCAGCGTAGGTACTAGCAGAACCTACGAGCAGTACTTC	CASSVGTSRTYEQYF
TRBD2	NA	TRBJ2-3	TRBV9	TGTGCCAGCAGCGGGGAGGGAGGGGGCACAGATACGCAGTATTTT	CASSGEGGGTDTQYF
NA	NA	TRBJ1-4	TRBV4-1	TGCGCCAGCAGCCGGAGCCCTAATGAAAAACTGTTTTTT	CASSRSPNEKLFF
TRBD1	NA	TRBJ2-7	TRBV4-1	TGCGCCAGCAGCCAAGGGCTGGGGGGACAGGGGATCTACGAGCAGTACTTC	CASSQGLGGQGIYEQYF
NA	NA	TRBJ1-1	TRBV5-1	TGCGCCAGCAGCTTGAGTTCCTTGAACACTGAAGCTTTCTTT	CASSLSSLNTEAFF
NA	NA	TRBJ2-2	TRBV7-9	TGTGCCAGCAGCTTGATAGAGAAGAACGATCCGAGTACCACCGGGGAGCTGTTTTTT	CASSLIEKNDPSTTGELFF
NA	NA	TRBJ2-7	TRBV4-1	TGCGCCAGCAGCCAAGAGGCGAGCGAGCAGTACTTC	CASSQEASEQYF
NA	NA	TRBJ1-3	TRBV11-2	TGTGCCAGCAGCTGGGACGGCCCATCTGGAAACACCATATATTTT	CASSWDGPSGNTIYF
TRBD1	few	TRBJ2-5	TRBV5-6	TGTGCCAGCAGCCAACAGACAGGGGACGCGGGTACCGAGACCCAGTACTTC	CASSQQTGDAGTETQYF
NA	once	TRBJ1-6	TRBV6-6	TGTGCCAGCAGTTCCAACGTAGGGTCCCTCCACTTT	CASSSNVGSLHF
NA	NA	TRBJ2-7	TRBV19	TGTGCCAGTAGTATTTGGGGAGCTGGGACTGGCAACGAGCAGTACTTC	CASSIWGAGTGNEQYF
TRBD2	NA	TRBJ2-7	TRBV7-2	TGTGCCAGCAGCTTTAGCGGGTCGCCCCACGAGCAGTACTTC	CASSFSGSPHEQYF
NA	NA	TRBJ2-3	TRBV7-2	TGTGCCAGCAGCTTAGTAACGGTTAGCACAGATACGCAGTATTTT	CASSLVTVSTDTQYF
TRBD1	once	TRBJ2-1	TRBV7-3	TGTGCCAGCAGCTTATTTGATTTCCGGACAGGGCAGTACAATGAGCAGTTCTTC	CASSLFDFRTGQYNEQFF
TRBD1	NA	TRBJ2-1	TRBV27	TGTGCCAGCAGGGGTGACAGGGCTAGCTCCTACAATGAGCAGTTCTTC	CASRGDRASSYNEQFF
TRBD1	NA	TRBJ1-1	TRBV30	TGTGCCTGGAGTGCTTTCCGGACAGGTGGGTTGATAGCTGAAGCTTTCTTT	CAWSAFRTGGLIAEAFF
TRBD1	NA	TRBJ2-3	TRBV4-1	TGCGCCAGCAGCCAATTCCAGGGGGCTGCTTTTCCAGATACGCAGTATTTT	CASSQFQGAAFPDTQYF
TRBD2	NA	TRBJ2-3	TRBV10-2	TGCGCCAGCAGTTCCGGGACTAGAGATACGCAGTATTTT	CASSSGTRDTQYF
NA	NA	TRBJ2-7	TRBV28	TGTGCCAGCAGTTTGTCCGGCGGGTGGCGCGAGCAGTACTTC	CASSLSGGWREQYF
NA	NA	TRBJ2-5	TRBV18	TGTGCCAGCTCACCCCAAGAGACCCAGTACTTC	CASSPQETQYF
TRBD2	NA	TRBJ2-7	TRBV7-6	TGTGCCAGCAGCTTAGTAATCGAGGGGAGGGACGAGCAGTACTTC	CASSLVIEGRDEQYF
NA	NA	TRBJ2-7	TRBV11-2	TGTGCCAGCAGCACCGTATCCTACGAGCAGTACTTC	CASSTVSYEQYF
TRBD2	NA	TRBJ2-3	TRBV14	TGTGCCAGCAGCCCTCGCGCGGGGGGACTAGCGGATACTATGCAGTATTTT	CASSPRAGGLADTMQYF
NA	NA	TRBJ1-5	TRBV7-9	TGTGCAGGCCAGGGGCCCGATCAGCCCCAGCATTTT	CAGQGPDQPQHF
NA	NA	TRBJ2-7	TRBV5-1	TGCGCCAGCAGCTTGGGGCAGGGAGGCATCTACGAGCAGTACTTC	CASSLGQGGIYEQYF
NA	NA	TRBJ1-2	TRBV5-6	TGTGCCAGCAGCTCCGGACTGGCCGAAGGGTATGGCTACACCTTC	CASSSGLAEGYGYTF